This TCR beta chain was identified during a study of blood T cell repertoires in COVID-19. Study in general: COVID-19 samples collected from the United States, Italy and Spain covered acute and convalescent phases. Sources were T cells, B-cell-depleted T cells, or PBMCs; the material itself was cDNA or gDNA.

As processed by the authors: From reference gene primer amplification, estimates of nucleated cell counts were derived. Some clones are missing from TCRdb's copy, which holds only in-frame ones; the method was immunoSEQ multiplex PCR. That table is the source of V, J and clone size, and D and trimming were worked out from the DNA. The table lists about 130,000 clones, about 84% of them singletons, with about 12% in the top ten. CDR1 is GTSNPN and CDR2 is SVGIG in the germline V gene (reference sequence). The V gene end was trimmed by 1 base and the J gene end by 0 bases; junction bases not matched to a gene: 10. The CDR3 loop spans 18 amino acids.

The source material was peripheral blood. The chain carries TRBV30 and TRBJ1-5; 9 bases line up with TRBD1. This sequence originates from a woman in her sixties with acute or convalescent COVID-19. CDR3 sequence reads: CAWSGGPGTGISNQPQHF. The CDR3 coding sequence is TGTGCCTGGAGTGGGGGACCCGGGACAGGGATTAGCAATCAGCCCCAGCATTTT.